This T cell receptor beta chain comes out of a study of blood T cell repertoires in COVID-19. The CDR3 spans 13 residues. The germline gives CDR1 GTSNPN, CDR2 SVGIG (reference sequence). V was pared by 0 bases and J by 5 bases, with 8 bases between. The table came from immunoSEQ multiplex PCR; TCRdb's copy has only in-frame clones and leaves some out. The sample shows about 75,000 clones, less than 85% of them seen only once. The rearrangement joins TRBV30 to TRBJ2-1; D gene ambiguous. This TCR was recovered from a human donor with acute or convalescent COVID-19. The donor label of this sample is uncertain. Sequenced material: peripheral blood. CDR3 region: CAWSVEAHNEQFF. The CDR3 nucleotides read TGTGCCTGGAGTGTAGAGGCTCACAATGAGCAGTTCTTC.